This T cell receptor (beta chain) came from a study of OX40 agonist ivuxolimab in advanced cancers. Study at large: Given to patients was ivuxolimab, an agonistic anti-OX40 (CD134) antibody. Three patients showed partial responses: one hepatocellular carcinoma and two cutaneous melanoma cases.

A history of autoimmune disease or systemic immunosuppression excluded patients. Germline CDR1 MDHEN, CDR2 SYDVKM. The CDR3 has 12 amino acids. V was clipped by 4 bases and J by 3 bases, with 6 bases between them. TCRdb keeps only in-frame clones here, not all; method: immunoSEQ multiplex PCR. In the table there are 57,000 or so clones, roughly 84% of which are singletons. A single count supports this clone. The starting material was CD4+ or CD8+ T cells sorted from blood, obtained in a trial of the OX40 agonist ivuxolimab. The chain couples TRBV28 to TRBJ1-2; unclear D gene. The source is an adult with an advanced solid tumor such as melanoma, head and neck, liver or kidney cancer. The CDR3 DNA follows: TGTGCCAGCAGTTATGGTTACTATGGCTACACCTTC. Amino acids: CASSYGYYGYTF.